The T cell receptor (beta chain) under discussion was sequenced for a study of T cells in localized non-small cell lung cancer. The study, taken as a whole, reports: A raised T cell density in blood coincided with lengthier overall survival. Among the top 100 tumor clones, a median about 57 appeared in adjacent lung. Clonality of T cells reached its maximum in uninvolved adjacent lung, surpassing tumor. As only one tumor region underwent sequencing, heterogeneity remains possible.

This clone has just a few counts. Antigen: not known. V was pared by 2 bases and J by 0 bases, with 9 bases between. The CDR3 runs 15 residues. The germline gives CDR1 MGHDK, CDR2 SYGVNS. Profiling relied on immunoSEQ multiplex PCR, and the TCRdb table lists in-frame clones only, not all of them. The sample has over a thousand clones, roughly 22% seen once. The sequencing here drew on lung tumor tissue, taken before any cancer treatment. The origin of this receptor is an older female donor with stage II squamous cell lung carcinoma. The chain has TRBV25-1 and TRBJ2-3, with D possibly matching TRBD1 (6 bases). The DNA of the CDR3 is TGTGCCAGCAGTGAACGACAGGTTAGCACAGATACGCAGTATTTT. Translating gives CASSERQVSTDTQYF.